The 15 T cell receptor beta chains listed next were all sequenced from one sample in a study of shared clonotypes between healthy human individuals. Produced via immunoSEQ multiplex PCR; TCRdb's table is partial and in-frame only. The repertoire has 500,000 to 650,000 clones, around three quarters of them found once; the top ten carry 12%. Material: PBMCs. Source of these receptors: a woman between 40 and 50 years old in good health. Some clones in this sample may be carry-over from other donors' samples.

Worth noting for this clone: One end of the junction does not line up with germline, which may come from a read error. V and J are TRBV5-1 and TRBJ1-2, with TRBD1 matching over 8 bases. Germline CDR1 and CDR2: SGHRS and YFSETQ. The CDR3 loop spans 14 amino acids. Here the CDR3 reads CVSSLFGTGAGYTF. CDR3 nucleotide sequence: TGCGTCAGCAGCTTATTTGGGACAGGCGCTGGCTACACCTTC.

The chain employs TRBV6-4 and TRBJ1-5; D unresolved. The CDR3 contains 14 residues. With 3 bases removed from V and 7 bases from J, the gap between germline ends came to 13 bases. Per the germline V gene, CDR1 is MRHNA and CDR2 is SNTAGT. The CDR3 reads CASSEGFEGQPQHF. The CDR3 coding sequence is TGTGCCAGCAGTGAGGGTTTTGAGGGACAGCCCCAGCATTTT.

About this clone itself: The same CDR3 is also encoded by other DNA sequences in this sample. This chain uses TRBV5-1 with TRBJ1-1; perhaps TRBD1 as D (5 bases). Trimming pared 2 bases from V and 1 base from J, leaving 9 bases between. Germline CDR1 SGHRS, CDR2 YFSETQ. CDR3 size: 14 residues. CDR3 loop: CASSFGTENTEAFF. The CDR3 DNA reads TGCGCCAGCAGCTTTGGGACGGAGAACACTGAAGCTTTCTTT.

The chain uses TRBV30 and TRBJ2-2; 7 nucleotides match TRBD2. This CDR3 has 16 residues. The J segment lost 3 bases and the V segment lost 3 bases, leaving 10 bases of the junction unmatched. The germline gives CDR1 GTSNPN, CDR2 SVGIG (reference sequence). In DNA form, the CDR3 reads TGTGCCTGGAGGAATCCTAGCGGCGGGGACACCGGGGAGCTGTTTTTT. Its protein is CAWRNPSGGDTGELFF.

The V call is TRBV7-9, the J call TRBJ2-1; 10 positions agree with TRBD2. Trimming removed 1 base from V and 16 bases from J; junction bases left unmatched: 13. Germline assignment: CDR1 SEHNR and CDR2 FQNEAQ (reference sequence). The CDR3 loop spans 15 amino acids. CDR3 in amino acids: CASSLGLAGEAIYFF. CDR3 in DNA: TGTGCCAGCAGCTTAGGGCTAGCGGGAGAGGCGATTTATTTCTTC.

The rearrangement uses TRBV7-9 and TRBJ1-2; D is undetermined. CDR1 and CDR2 from the germline V gene are SEHNR and FQNEAQ (reference sequence). V was shortened by 1 base and J by 3 bases, with 6 bases between the two germline ends. The CDR3 has 13 residues. The CDR3 sequence is CASSLEAHYGYTF. The CDR3 DNA sequence: TGTGCCAGCAGCTTAGAAGCACACTATGGCTACACCTTC.

This clone has only a few counts. This chain connects TRBV7-2 to TRBJ1-2, with TRBD1 identical over 8 bases. CDR3 length: 17 residues. The J segment lost 7 bases and the V segment lost 2 bases, leaving 15 bases of the junction unmatched. CDR1 SGHTA and CDR2 FQGNSA come from the germline V gene. The CDR3 loop reads CASSLRVIGAGGRGYTF. The CDR3 DNA is TGTGCCAGCAGCTTACGTGTGATAGGGGCAGGGGGCCGTGGCTACACCTTC.

V usage is TRBV7-9 and J usage is TRBJ2-1, with D tentatively TRBD2 (7 bases). Per germline, CDR1 SEHNR and CDR2 FQNEAQ (reference sequence). This CDR3 has 11 residues. The V end lost 8 bases, the J end lost 8 bases, and 10 bases lay between the germline ends. CDR3 nucleotides: TGTGCCAGCCCGGGGGGCCATGAGCAGTTCTTC. It is translated as CASPGGHEQFF.

This clone was seen only a few times. The chain recombines TRBV20-1 with TRBJ1-1; a weak D match, TRBD1 (5 bases). CDR3 length equals 11 residues. CDR1 is DFQATT and CDR2 is SNEGSKA in the germline V gene (reference sequence). CDR3 bases: TGCAGGCTCGGGGCGGGCACTGAAGCTTTCTTT. Its translation: CRLGAGTEAFF.

The rearrangement uses TRBV9 and TRBJ2-5; 15 bases are shared with TRBD2. The germline CDR1 and CDR2 sequences are SGDLS and YYNGEE. The CDR3 contains 17 residues. The J segment lost 2 bases and the V segment lost 3 bases, leaving 5 bases of the junction unmatched. In DNA, the CDR3 is TGTGCCAGCAGCGACCGGACTAGCGGGAGGGAACAAGAGACCCAGTACTTC. This sequence encodes CASSDRTSGREQETQYF.

The chain links TRBV5-1 to TRBJ1-1; maybe TRBD1 (5 bases). There are 15 residues in the CDR3. Germline loops: CDR1 SGHRS, CDR2 YFSETQ. Trimming removed 4 bases from V and 4 bases from J, with 17 bases in between. This CDR3 is CASSGPGLGGTEAFF. For the CDR3, the DNA is TGCGCCAGCAGCGGGCCGGGTCTCGGGGGCACTGAAGCTTTCTTT. Variable domain in full (rest from reference TRBV5-1 and TRBJ1-1): KAGVTQTPRYLIKTRGQQVTLSCSPISGHRSVSWYQQTPGQGLQFLFEYFSETQRNKGNFPGRFSGRQFSNSRSEMNVSTLELGDSALYLCASSGPGLGGTEAFFGQGTRLTVV.

This clone occurred once. The rearrangement links TRBV27 to TRBJ2-1; 12 bases map to TRBD2. This CDR3 region has 16 residues. Germline V gene lookup returns CDR1 MNHEY and CDR2 SMNVEV (reference sequence). With 5 bases clipped from V and 4 bases from J, the junction kept 6 bases outside the gene matches. CDR3 region: CASSPRTSGTYNEQFF. The CDR3 coding sequence is TGTGCCAGCAGTCCTAGGACTAGCGGGACTTACAATGAGCAGTTCTTC.

This rearrangement joins TRBV6-5 to TRBJ2-3; 9 bases fit TRBD1. V lost 7 bases, J lost 6 bases, and 5 bases stayed unmatched. The germline CDR1 and CDR2 sequences are MNHEY and SVGAGI. CDR3 size: 13 residues. As DNA, the CDR3 is TGTGCCAGCAAGGGGACAGGGCACGATACGCAGTATTTT. Encoded protein: CASKGTGHDTQYF.

This sequence joins TRBV27 and TRBJ2-2; D could derive from TRBD1 or TRBD2 (6 bases each). Germline CDR1 MNHEY, CDR2 SMNVEV (reference sequence). CDR3 length: 13 residues. V lost 5 bases and J lost 7, with 11 bases in between. CDR3 in amino acids: CASSLQGGGELFF. CDR3 bases: TGTGCCAGCAGTCTACAGGGAGGCGGGGAGCTGTTTTTT.

The chain recombines TRBV12-2 with TRBJ1-4. TRBV12-2 is flagged as a pseudogene. The CDR3 extends over 13 amino acids. The CDR3 DNA reads as TGTGCAAGTCGCTTCGGCCTGGGAGAAAAACTGTTTTTT. It specifies CASRFGLGEKLFF.